These 32 T cell receptor beta chains came from one sample sequenced in a study of T cell responses to AZD1222 COVID-19 vaccine (TCRdb year 2021). Receptors were amplified or captured by the immunoSEQ multiplex PCR assay. This is the immuneACCESS table as TCRdb keeps it, with only in-frame sequences that have V and J called. A part of the clones is gone; compared with another copy, unresolved V genes explain less than half, and the rest is unexplained. This sample gives about 96,000 clones in total; approximately 87% of them show up just once. The ten largest clones represent approximately 30% of the sample. Per the publication, the time point label means: baseline before first vaccination. Specimen: peripheral blood, collected on day 0 of AZD1222 vaccination. Receptors originate from an adult in good health.

This clone occurred once. The chain joins TRBV7-3 to TRBJ1-2, with a possible D match to TRBD1 (5 bases). The V and J ends lost 0 bases and 4 bases respectively, with 6 bases between them. The CDR3 extends over 13 amino acids. From germline, CDR1 is SGHTA and CDR2 FQGTGA. The CDR3 region is CASSLTGGYGYTF. The CDR3 bases are TGTGCCAGCAGCTTAACGGGGGGCTATGGCTACACCTTC.

This chain links TRBV19 with TRBJ2-7; no firm D call. Germline V CDR1 and CDR2: LNHDA, SQIVND (reference sequence). The V end was cut by 5 bases, the J end by 0 bases, with 11 bases between. The CDR3 extends over 14 amino acids. CDR3 sequence (DNA): TGTGCCAGTAGTTCCAGAACAAACTCCTACGAGCAGTACTTC. It encodes CASSSRTNSYEQYF.

The chain links TRBV30 to TRBJ1-2; 10 bases are shared with TRBD1. The CDR3 length is 14 residues. The ends lost 4 bases at V and 4 bases at J; junction bases unmatched: 6. CDR1 GTSNPN and CDR2 SVGIG come from the germline V gene (reference sequence). The CDR3 loop is CAWTLGTGVYGYTF. The DNA for the CDR3 is TGTGCCTGGACCCTCGGGACAGGGGTCTATGGCTACACCTTC.

The chain couples TRBV19 to TRBJ2-7; a weak D match, TRBD2 (5 bases). Germline assignment: CDR1 LNHDA and CDR2 SQIVND (reference sequence). With 3 bases removed from V and 6 bases from J, the gap between germline ends came to 12 bases. The CDR3 has 13 amino acids. CDR3 sequence: CASSIGVTAEQYF. CDR3 nucleotide sequence: TGTGCCAGTAGTATCGGGGTAACTGCCGAGCAGTACTTC.

The gene calls are TRBV6-2 or TRBV6-3 and TRBJ1-6; no firm D call. Germline loops: CDR1 MNHEY, CDR2 SVGEGT. The ends were cut back, 3 bases at V and 7 bases at J, with 10 bases in the middle. The CDR3 has 14 amino acids. CDR3 DNA: TGTGCCAGCAGTTATCGTCAGAACAATTCACCCCTCCACTTT. Translated: CASSYRQNNSPLHF.

V gene TRBV27 combines with J gene TRBJ2-2; no reliable D call. This CDR3 spans 15 amino acids. The V end was cut by 2 bases, the J end by 7 bases, with 14 bases between. Germline CDR1 and CDR2: MNHEY and SMNVEV (reference sequence). Written as DNA, the CDR3 is TGTGCCAGCAGTTTAATGGGGTTATTGGGCGGGGAGCTGTTTTTT. Translated, it gives CASSLMGLLGGELFF.

The J gene is TRBJ2-7, the V gene TRBV10-3; maybe TRBD1 (6 bases). From germline, CDR1 is ENHRY and CDR2 SYGVKD. The CDR3 contains 15 residues. Trimming shortened V by 2 bases and J by 2 bases, and 13 bases separated the two germline ends. CDR3 amino acids: CAISEASGVPYEQYF. The CDR3 nucleotides read TGTGCCATCAGTGAGGCGTCAGGGGTTCCCTACGAGCAGTACTTC.

The chain links TRBV6-2 or TRBV6-3 to TRBJ2-3; no clear D gene. The CDR3 runs 14 residues. The V end lost 6 bases, the J end lost 0 bases, and 10 bases lay between the germline ends. Germline V lookup: CDR1 MNHEY, CDR2 SVGEGT. CDR3 nucleotide sequence: TGTGCCAGCAGCGGACGCACTAGCACAGATACGCAGTATTTT. Translation gives CASSGRTSTDTQYF.

This chain joins TRBV4-1 and TRBJ1-1; no firm D call. Trimming cost V 0 bases and J 3 bases, with 5 bases left between them. Germline CDR1 and CDR2: MGHRA and YSYEKL. This CDR3 contains 13 residues. The CDR3 DNA reads TGCGCCAGCAGCCAAGACTGGGACACTGAAGCTTTCTTT. This sequence encodes CASSQDWDTEAFF.

The chain carries TRBV18 and TRBJ2-1, with TRBD1 as a possible D gene (5 bases). The V end was cut by 4 bases, the J end by 8 bases, with 6 bases between. The CDR3 runs 11 residues. The germline gives CDR1 KGHSH, CDR2 LQKENI. The CDR3 is CASSRGHEQFF. The CDR3 DNA reads TGTGCCAGCTCACGGGGCCATGAGCAGTTCTTC.

This clone was observed a handful of times. V gene TRBV11-3 combines with J gene TRBJ2-7; D tentatively fits TRBD1 or TRBD2 (6 bases each). Germline-derived CDR1 and CDR2 are SGHNT and YENEEA. The V end lost 1 base, the J end lost 4 bases, and 14 bases lay between the germline ends. The CDR3 has 15 residues. CDR3 sequence: CASSLVSGGGYEQYF. CDR3 DNA: TGTGCCAGCAGCTTAGTGTCCGGAGGGGGGTACGAGCAGTACTTC.

The rearrangement links TRBV24-1 to TRBJ2-2; 9 positions agree with TRBD1. There are 16 residues in the CDR3. Germline CDR1 KGHDR, CDR2 SFDVKD. V gave up 4 bases and J gave up 7 bases; unmatched junction bases: 9. CDR3 region: CATSDGTGRQGGELFF. In DNA form, the CDR3 reads TGTGCCACCAGTGACGGGACAGGGCGGCAAGGCGGGGAGCTGTTTTTT.

This chain uses TRBV21-1 with TRBJ2-7. TRBV21-1 is assigned pseudogene status. This CDR3 has 15 amino acids. In DNA, the CDR3 is TGTGCCAGCAGCGGGACGGGTGGGGGCTCCTACGAGCAGTACTTC. Amino acids: CASSGTGGGSYEQYF.

V gene TRBV7-9 combines with J gene TRBJ1-5; D gene uncertain. The germline CDR1 and CDR2 sequences are SEHNR and FQNEAQ (reference sequence). V gave up 2 bases and J gave up 5 bases, with 4 bases separating them. CDR3 length: 12 amino acids. The CDR3 DNA is TGTGCCAGCAGCTTACCAGATCAGCCCCAGCATTTT. Translation: CASSLPDQPQHF.

The chain has TRBV7-2 and TRBJ2-3; 7 bases are a match to TRBD2. CDR1 is SGHTA and CDR2 is FQGNSA in the germline V gene. Trimming took 1 base from V and 6 from J; bases not matched to a gene: 4. The CDR3 contains 14 residues. CDR3 region: CASSLGTSWDTQYF. In DNA form, the CDR3 reads TGTGCCAGCAGCTTAGGGACTAGTTGGGATACGCAGTATTTT.

The chain uses TRBV2 and TRBJ2-2, with D tentatively TRBD2 (5 bases). The length of the CDR3 is 18 residues. The V end was cut by 6 bases, the J end by 0 bases, with 20 bases between. Germline V CDR1 and CDR2: SNHLY, FYNNEI. CDR3 residues: CASRAHSLASANTGELFF. The CDR3 region has the DNA TGTGCCAGCAGGGCCCACTCCTTAGCGTCCGCGAACACCGGGGAGCTGTTTTTT.

The gene calls are TRBV27 and TRBJ2-1, with TRBD1 matching 7 bases. The CDR3 covers 15 residues. V trimming: 0 bases; J trimming: 8 bases; junction bases outside the gene matches: 7. Per germline, CDR1 MNHEY and CDR2 SMNVEV (reference sequence). CDR3 coding DNA: TGTGCCAGCAGTTTATCAAGACAGGGATGGGATGAGCAGTTCTTC. Protein sequence: CASSLSRQGWDEQFF.

The J gene is TRBJ2-7, the V gene TRBV6-5, with TRBD1 matching 10 bases. The CDR3 runs to 15 residues. J lost 3 bases, V lost 6 bases, and 8 bases had no gene match. Germline CDR1 is MNHEY and CDR2 is SVGAGI. In DNA form, the CDR3 reads TGTGCCAGCAGCTCTCCCCGGGACAGGGGCTACGAGCAGTACTTC. This encodes CASSSPRDRGYEQYF.

This clone was seen only once. This chain joins TRBV5-1 and TRBJ2-3, with unresolved D. CDR3 length equals 13 residues. Per germline, CDR1 SGHRS and CDR2 YFSETQ. V was shortened by 2 bases and J by 4 bases, with 8 bases between the two germline ends. The CDR3 region is CASSFRRADTQYF. The CDR3 DNA sequence: TGCGCCAGCAGCTTTAGAAGGGCAGATACGCAGTATTTT.

The chain recombines TRBV19 with TRBJ1-6; D is undetermined. V gave up 8 bases and J gave up 2 bases, with 10 bases separating them. Germline lookup yields CDR1 LNHDA and CDR2 SQIVND (reference sequence). The CDR3 has 14 residues. The CDR3, as DNA: TGTGCCAGTTTGGGCAGCACCTATAATTCACCCCTCCACTTT. The encoded protein is CASLGSTYNSPLHF.

The rearrangement uses TRBV12-3 or TRBV12-4 and TRBJ1-5; maybe TRBD1 (5 bases). The CDR3 consists of 11 residues. V lost 4 bases and J 11 bases, leaving 9 bases between the germline ends. The CDR3 DNA reads TGTGCCAGCAGTTACCGGGACGCCCAGCATTTT. It specifies CASSYRDAQHF.

V is TRBV28 and J is TRBJ1-2; D is undetermined. The CDR3 sequence is 13 residues long. V was shortened by 4 bases and J by 0 bases, with 6 bases between the two germline ends. Per the germline V gene, CDR1 is MDHEN and CDR2 is SYDVKM. This CDR3 reads CASSSGPNYGYTF. Here the CDR3 DNA reads TGTGCCAGCAGTTCCGGACCTAACTATGGCTACACCTTC.

The rearrangement joins TRBV28 to TRBJ1-2; D remains unclear. Looked up from germline, CDR1 is MDHEN and CDR2 is SYDVKM. V shed 5 bases and J shed 5 bases, with 15 bases lying between them. This CDR3 contains 14 residues. CDR3 amino acids: CASSQGWVQYGYTF. The CDR3 bases are TGTGCCAGCAGTCAAGGTTGGGTTCAATATGGCTACACCTTC.

This chain joins TRBV24-1 and TRBJ2-7, with TRBD1 matching over 9 bases. The CDR3 is made up of 13 amino acids. Losses at the gene ends were 3 bases for V and 5 bases for J; bases not matched to a gene: 1. Germline V CDR1 and CDR2: KGHDR, SFDVKD. The chain's CDR3 is CATSDGQGNEQYF. For the CDR3, the DNA is TGTGCCACCAGTGATGGACAGGGGAACGAGCAGTACTTC.

This clone came up once. One junction end does not reproduce the germline sequence, and a read error may be involved. The chain has TRBV11-1 and TRBJ2-1; D is unresolved. The CDR3 is 13 amino acids. The germline V gene has CDR1 SGHAT and CDR2 FQDESV (reference sequence). CDR3 loop: CASTLGADNEQFF. The CDR3 DNA reads as TGTGCCAGCACCTTAGGAGCTGACAATGAGCAGTTCTTC.

The V gene is TRBV18, the J gene TRBJ1-2; D is possibly TRBD1 (5 bases). This CDR3 is 13 amino acids long. The V gene's germline CDR1 is KGHSH and CDR2 LQKENI. Trimming took off 2 bases at V and 6 bases at J, with 10 bases between the two ends. CDR3 nucleotide sequence: TGTGCCAGCTCACCAGGCCCGGGACATGGCTACACCTTC. This encodes CASSPGPGHGYTF.

The V and J genes are TRBV2 and TRBJ1-2, with D tentatively TRBD1 (5 bases). CDR1 and CDR2 (germline): SNHLY, FYNNEI. V lost 7 bases, J lost 3 bases, and 12 bases lay in between. CDR3 length: 13 residues. The CDR3 coding sequence is TGTGCCAGCACCGAGGGGTTGTACTATGGCTACACCTTC. Its translation is CASTEGLYYGYTF.

This clone was observed a single time. CDR3 coding DNA: TGTGCCAGCAGCTCTCCGACCAGCTGGAGGGGTCTCGAGCAGTACTTC. Translating gives CASSSPTSWRGLEQYF. The chain recombines TRBV7-2 with TRBJ2-7, with D possibly matching TRBD2 (6 bases). The V end lost 4 bases, the J end lost 6 bases, and 22 bases lay between the germline ends. The germline gives CDR1 SGHTA, CDR2 FQGNSA. The CDR3 is made up of 16 amino acids.

The chain is built from TRBV28 and TRBJ1-5, with D possibly TRBD1 on 5 matching bases. The germline gives CDR1 MDHEN, CDR2 SYDVKM. V was clipped by 10 bases and J by 1 base, with 17 bases between them. This CDR3 has 15 amino acids. This chain's CDR3 is CATRGGFLSNQPQHF. The CDR3 nucleotides read TGTGCCACCCGGGGGGGTTTCCTCAGCAATCAGCCCCAGCATTTT. The complete variable domain, with remaining parts taken from reference TRBV28 and TRBJ1-5, reads DVKVTQSSRYLVKRTGEKVFLECVQDMDHENMFWYRQDPGLGLRLIYFSYDVKMKEKGDIPEGYSVSREKKERFSLILESASTNQTSMYLCATRGGFLSNQPQHFGDGTRLSIL.

The rearrangement joins TRBV3-1 (or the pseudogene TRBV3-2) to TRBJ1-5; 7 bases are a match to TRBD1. The CDR3 is made up of 14 amino acids. Per the germline V gene, CDR1 is LGHDT and CDR2 is YNNKEL (reference sequence). The trim removed 6 bases at V and 9 bases at J, leaving 11 bases unmatched. The CDR3 DNA reads TGTGCCAGCAGTCGAGGGACAGACGAGGGGCCCCAGCATTTT. Protein product: CASSRGTDEGPQHF.

This chain uses TRBV7-2 with TRBJ1-2, with D perhaps TRBD1 (5 bases). The germline V and J ends were trimmed by 5 bases and 3 bases, with 19 bases remaining between them. This CDR3 is built from 16 residues. Germline V gene lookup returns CDR1 SGHTA and CDR2 FQGNSA. The CDR3 DNA reads TGTGCCAGCAGCCCCGCTGGGACGGAGTTTTACTATGGCTACACCTTC. It translates to CASSPAGTEFYYGYTF. The full variable domain, with the rest looked up from reference TRBV7-2 and TRBJ1-2, is GAGVSQSPSNKVTEKGKDVELRCDPISGHTALYWYRQSLGQGLEFLIYFQGNSAPDKSGLPSDRFSAERTGGSVSTLTIQRTQQEDSAVYLCASSPAGTEFYYGYTFGSGTRLTVV.

This chain uses TRBV3-1 (or the pseudogene TRBV3-2) with TRBJ1-4, with TRBD1 matching 8 bases. V lost 0 bases to trimming and J lost 2 bases; unmatched junction nucleotides: 5. CDR1 LGHDT and CDR2 YNNKEL come from the germline V gene (reference sequence). The length of the CDR3 is 17 residues. The CDR3 DNA reads as TGTGCCAGCAGCCAAGATCCGCAGGGGGCTACTAATGAAAAACTGTTTTTT. Residues: CASSQDPQGATNEKLFF.